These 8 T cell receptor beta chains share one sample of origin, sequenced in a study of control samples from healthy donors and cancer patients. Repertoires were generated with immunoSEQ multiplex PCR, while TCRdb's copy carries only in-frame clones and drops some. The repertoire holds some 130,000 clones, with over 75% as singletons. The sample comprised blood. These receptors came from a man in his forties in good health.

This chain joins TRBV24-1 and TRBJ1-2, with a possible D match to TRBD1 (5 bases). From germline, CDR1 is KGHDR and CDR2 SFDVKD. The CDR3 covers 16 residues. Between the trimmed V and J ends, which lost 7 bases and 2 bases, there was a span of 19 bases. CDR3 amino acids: CATSPNRNIGNYGYTF. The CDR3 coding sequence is TGTGCCACCAGCCCTAACAGGAATATTGGGAACTATGGCTACACCTTC.

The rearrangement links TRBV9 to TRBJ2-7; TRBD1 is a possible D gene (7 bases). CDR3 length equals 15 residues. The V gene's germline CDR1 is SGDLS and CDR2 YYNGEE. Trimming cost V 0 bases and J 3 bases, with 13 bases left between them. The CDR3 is CASSVEAGGNYEQYF. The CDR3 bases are TGTGCCAGCAGCGTAGAGGCAGGGGGGAACTACGAGCAGTACTTC.

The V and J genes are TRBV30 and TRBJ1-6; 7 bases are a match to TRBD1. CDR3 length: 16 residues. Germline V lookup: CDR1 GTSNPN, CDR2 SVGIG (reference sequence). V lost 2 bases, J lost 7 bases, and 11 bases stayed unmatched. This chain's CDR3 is CAWSRGAGTANSPLHF. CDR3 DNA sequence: TGTGCCTGGAGTAGGGGGGCCGGGACAGCAAATTCACCCCTCCACTTT.

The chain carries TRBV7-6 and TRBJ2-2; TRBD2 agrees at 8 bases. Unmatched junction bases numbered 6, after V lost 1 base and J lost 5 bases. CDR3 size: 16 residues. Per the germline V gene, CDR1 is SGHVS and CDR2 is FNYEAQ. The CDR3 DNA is TGTGCCAGCAGCTTAGTTCCGACGGGGGGGACCGGGGAGCTGTTTTTT. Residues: CASSLVPTGGTGELFF.

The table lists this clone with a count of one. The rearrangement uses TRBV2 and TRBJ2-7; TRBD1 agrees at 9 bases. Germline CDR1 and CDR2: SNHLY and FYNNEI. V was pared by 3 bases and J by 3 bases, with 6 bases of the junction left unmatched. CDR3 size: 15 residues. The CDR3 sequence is CASSEDRGGGYEQYF. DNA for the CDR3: TGTGCCAGCAGTGAGGACAGGGGTGGGGGCTACGAGCAGTACTTC.

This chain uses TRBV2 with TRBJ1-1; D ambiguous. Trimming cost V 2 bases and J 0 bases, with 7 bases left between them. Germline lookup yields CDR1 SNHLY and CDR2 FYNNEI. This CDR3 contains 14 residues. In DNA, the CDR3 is TGTGCCAGCAGTGAACGGCAGATGAACACTGAAGCTTTCTTT. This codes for CASSERQMNTEAFF.

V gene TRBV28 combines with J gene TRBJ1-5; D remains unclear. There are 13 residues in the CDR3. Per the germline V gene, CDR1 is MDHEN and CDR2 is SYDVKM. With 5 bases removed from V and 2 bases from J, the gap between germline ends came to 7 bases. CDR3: CASSLQGNQPQHF. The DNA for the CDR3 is TGTGCCAGCAGTCTCCAAGGCAATCAGCCCCAGCATTTT.

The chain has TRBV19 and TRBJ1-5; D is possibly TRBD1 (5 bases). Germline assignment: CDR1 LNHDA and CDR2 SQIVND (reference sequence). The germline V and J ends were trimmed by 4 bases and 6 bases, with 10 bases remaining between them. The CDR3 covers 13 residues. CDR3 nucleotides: TGTGCCAGTAGTACCCGACAGTTTCAGCCCCAGCATTTT. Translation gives CASSTRQFQPQHF.